This TCR beta chain was documented in a study of T cell repertoires in cytomegalovirus infection (dated by TCRdb to about 2019). Notes on the research overall: The peptide stimulations were aimed at well-studied HLA-B-restricted epitopes as well as recently identified HLA-C-restricted CMV epitopes, whose presentation resists viral immunomodulation. Because public TCR beta signatures pointed to carriage of CMV infection together with the matching HLA type, the HLA type of each donor mattered for the analysis. Here is what the overall study found, with its caveats: In both this cohort and an independent roughly 400-donor cohort, the cumulative frequency of public TCR beta family members distinguished carriers of CMV infection plus the relevant HLA type. The ex vivo response was dominated by HLA-C-restricted CMV-specific TCR beta clonotypes, which also provided the single most frequent clonotype in two of eight donors.

TCRdb shows the sequencer as Illumina HiSeq 1500. The public reads were reanalyzed by TCRdb: fastp trimming at Q25, MiXCR alignment, in-frame beta chains only. Entries are consolidated by CDR3 protein sequence, retaining the most common genes and DNA. This sample comprises about 830,000 distinct CDR3 sequences, approximately 29% of them detected only once. The ten largest clones capture around 12% of the sample. Based on the germline V gene, the CDR1 and CDR2 sequences are MNHNS and SASEGT. V drops 5 bases and J drops 7 bases, leaving 15 bases in between. The CDR3, from cysteine to phenylalanine, totals 14 residues. This entry keeps only the CDR3 DNA: 42 bases, framed from base 1. Read against the paper, the sample's treatment or condition label means: in vitro stimulation with specific CMV peptide epitopes to enrich CMV-specific T cells. This clonotype has a count of ten or more. The antigen it binds to is not known. Per-base quality was not reported, and no clone a single base away is much larger than it.

The sequencing used cultured CD8+ T cells from PBMCs, collected from culture after CMV antigen stimulation. The rearrangement joined TRBV6-1 to TRBJ2-1, and the D gene may be TRBD2, 5 bases matching. The clonotype comes from a human donor in good health (CMV status not recorded). Some clones in this sample may be carry-over from other donors' samples. The CDR3 sequence is CASSYSDAGNEQFF. Read as DNA, the sequence is TGTGCCAGCAGTTATAGCGATGCGGGTAATGAGCAGTTCTTC.